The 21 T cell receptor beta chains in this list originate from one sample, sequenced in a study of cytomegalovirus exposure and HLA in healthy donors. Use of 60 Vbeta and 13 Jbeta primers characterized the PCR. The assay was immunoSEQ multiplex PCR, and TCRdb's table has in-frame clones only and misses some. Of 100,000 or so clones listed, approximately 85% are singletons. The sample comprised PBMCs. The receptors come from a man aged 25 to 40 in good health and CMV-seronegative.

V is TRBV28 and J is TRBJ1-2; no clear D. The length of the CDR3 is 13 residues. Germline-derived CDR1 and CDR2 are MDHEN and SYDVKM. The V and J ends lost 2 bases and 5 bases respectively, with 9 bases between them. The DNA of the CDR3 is TGTGCCAGCAGTTTAAATAGCCAATATGGCTACACCTTC. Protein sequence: CASSLNSQYGYTF.

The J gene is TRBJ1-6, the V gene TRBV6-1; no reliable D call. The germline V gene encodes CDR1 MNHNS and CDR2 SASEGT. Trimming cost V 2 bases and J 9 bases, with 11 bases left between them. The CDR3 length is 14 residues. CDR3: CASSEPSLFSPLHF. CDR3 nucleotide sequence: TGTGCCAGCAGTGAACCCAGTTTGTTTTCACCCCTCCACTTT.

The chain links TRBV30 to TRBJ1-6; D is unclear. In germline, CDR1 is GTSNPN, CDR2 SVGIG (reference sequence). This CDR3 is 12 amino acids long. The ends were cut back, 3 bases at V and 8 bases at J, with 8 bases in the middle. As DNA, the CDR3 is TGTGCCTGGAGGGAGGGATATTCACCCCTCCACTTT. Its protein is CAWREGYSPLHF.

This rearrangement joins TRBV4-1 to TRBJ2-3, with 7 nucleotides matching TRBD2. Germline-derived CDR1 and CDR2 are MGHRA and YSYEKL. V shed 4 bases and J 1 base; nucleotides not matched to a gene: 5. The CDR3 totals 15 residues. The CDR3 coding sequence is TGCGCCAGCAGCCTGATGGCGGGGGGCACAGATACGCAGTATTTT. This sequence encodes CASSLMAGGTDTQYF.

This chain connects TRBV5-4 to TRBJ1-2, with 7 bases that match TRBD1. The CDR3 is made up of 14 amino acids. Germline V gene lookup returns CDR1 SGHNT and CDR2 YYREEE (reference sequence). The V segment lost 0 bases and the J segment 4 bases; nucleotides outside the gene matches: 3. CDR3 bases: TGTGCCAGCAGCTTGGCCAAGGGGGCCTATGGCTACACCTTC. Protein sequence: CASSLAKGAYGYTF.

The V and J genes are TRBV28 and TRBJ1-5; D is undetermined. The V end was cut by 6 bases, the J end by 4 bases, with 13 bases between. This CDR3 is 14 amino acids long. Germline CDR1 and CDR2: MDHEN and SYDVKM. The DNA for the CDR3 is TGTGCCAGCAGGCCCCCGGGGAATAATCAGCCCCAGCATTTT. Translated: CASRPPGNNQPQHF. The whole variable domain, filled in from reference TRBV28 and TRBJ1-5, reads DVKVTQSSRYLVKRTGEKVFLECVQDMDHENMFWYRQDPGLGLRLIYFSYDVKMKEKGDIPEGYSVSREKKERFSLILESASTNQTSMYLCASRPPGNNQPQHFGDGTRLSIL.

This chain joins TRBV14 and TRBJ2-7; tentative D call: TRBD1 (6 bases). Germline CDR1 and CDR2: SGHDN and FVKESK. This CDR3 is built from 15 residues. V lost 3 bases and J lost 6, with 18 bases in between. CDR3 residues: CASSHKVEGRGEQYF. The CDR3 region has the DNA TGTGCCAGCAGCCACAAGGTTGAGGGCAGGGGCGAGCAGTACTTC.

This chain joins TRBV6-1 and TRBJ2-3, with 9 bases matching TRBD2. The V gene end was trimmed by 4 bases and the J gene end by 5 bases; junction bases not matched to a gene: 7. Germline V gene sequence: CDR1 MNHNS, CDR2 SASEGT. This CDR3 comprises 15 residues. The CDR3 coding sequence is TGTGCCAGCAGTGGTGCGGGGGGGCAGCTAGATACGCAGTATTTT. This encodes CASSGAGGQLDTQYF.

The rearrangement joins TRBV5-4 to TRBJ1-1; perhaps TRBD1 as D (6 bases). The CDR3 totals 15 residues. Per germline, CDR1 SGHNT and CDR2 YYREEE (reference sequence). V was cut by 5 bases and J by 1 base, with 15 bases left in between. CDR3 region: CASRPGGTQNTEAFF. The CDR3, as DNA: TGTGCCAGCAGGCCCGGGGGGACACAGAACACTGAAGCTTTCTTT.

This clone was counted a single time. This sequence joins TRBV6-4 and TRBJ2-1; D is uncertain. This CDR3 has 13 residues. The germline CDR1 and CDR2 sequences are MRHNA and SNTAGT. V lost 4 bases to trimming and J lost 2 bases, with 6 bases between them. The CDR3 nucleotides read TGTGCCAGCAGTGTCGACACCTACAATGAGCAGTTCTTC. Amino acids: CASSVDTYNEQFF.

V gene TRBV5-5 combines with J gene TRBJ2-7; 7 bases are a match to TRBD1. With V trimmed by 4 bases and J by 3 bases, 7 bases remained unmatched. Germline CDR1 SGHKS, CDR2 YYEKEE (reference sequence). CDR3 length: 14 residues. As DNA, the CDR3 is TGTGCCAGCAGCCCCCGGGACAGATTCTACGAGCAGTACTTC. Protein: CASSPRDRFYEQYF.

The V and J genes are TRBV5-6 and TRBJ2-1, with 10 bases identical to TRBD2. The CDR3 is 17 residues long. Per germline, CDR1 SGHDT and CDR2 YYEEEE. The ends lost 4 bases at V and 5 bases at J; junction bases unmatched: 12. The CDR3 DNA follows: TGTGCCAGCAGCACCCACCAAGCGGGAGGGCTCAACAATGAGCAGTTCTTC. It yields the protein CASSTHQAGGLNNEQFF.

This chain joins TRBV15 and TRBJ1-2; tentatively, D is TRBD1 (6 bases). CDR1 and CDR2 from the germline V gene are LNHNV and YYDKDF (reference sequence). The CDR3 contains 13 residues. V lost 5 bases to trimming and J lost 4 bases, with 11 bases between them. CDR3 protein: CATSLPRGYGYTF. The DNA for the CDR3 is TGTGCCACCAGCCTACCCAGGGGCTATGGCTACACCTTC.

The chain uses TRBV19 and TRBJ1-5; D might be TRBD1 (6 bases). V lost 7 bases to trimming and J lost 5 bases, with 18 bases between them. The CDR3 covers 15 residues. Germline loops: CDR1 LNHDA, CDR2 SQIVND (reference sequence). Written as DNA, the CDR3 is TGTGCCAGTACAGCGACAGGCCTTTCATATCAGCCCCAGCATTTT. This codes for CASTATGLSYQPQHF. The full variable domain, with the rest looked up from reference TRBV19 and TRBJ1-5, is DGGITQSPKYLFRKEGQNVTLSCEQNLNHDAMYWYRQDPGQGLRLIYYSQIVNDFQKGDIAEGYSVSREKKESFPLTVTSAQKNPTAFYLCASTATGLSYQPQHFGDGTRLSIL.

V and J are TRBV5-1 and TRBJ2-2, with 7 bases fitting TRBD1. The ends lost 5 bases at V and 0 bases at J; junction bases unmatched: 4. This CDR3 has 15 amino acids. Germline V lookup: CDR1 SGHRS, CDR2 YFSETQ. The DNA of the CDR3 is TGCGCCAGCAGTTCTCAGGGGGCGAACACCGGGGAGCTGTTTTTT. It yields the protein CASSSQGANTGELFF.

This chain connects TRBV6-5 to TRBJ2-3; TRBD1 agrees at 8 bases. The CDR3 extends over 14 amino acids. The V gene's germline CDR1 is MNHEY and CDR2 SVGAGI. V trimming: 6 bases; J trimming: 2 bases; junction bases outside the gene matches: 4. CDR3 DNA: TGTGCCAGCAGGCCCAGGGGGCTCACAGATACGCAGTATTTT. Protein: CASRPRGLTDTQYF.

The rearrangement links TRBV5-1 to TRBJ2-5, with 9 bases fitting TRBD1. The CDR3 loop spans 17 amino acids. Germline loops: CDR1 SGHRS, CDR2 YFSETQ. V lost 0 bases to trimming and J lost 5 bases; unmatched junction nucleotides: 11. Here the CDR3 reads CASSLAVLQGALETQYF. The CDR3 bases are TGCGCCAGCAGCTTGGCCGTCTTACAGGGGGCTCTGGAGACCCAGTACTTC.

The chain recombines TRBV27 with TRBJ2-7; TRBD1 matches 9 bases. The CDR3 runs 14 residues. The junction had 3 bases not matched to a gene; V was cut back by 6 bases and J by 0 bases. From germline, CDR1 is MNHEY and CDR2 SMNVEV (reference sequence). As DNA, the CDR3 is TGTGCCAGCAGCTGGACAGGGGCCTCCTACGAGCAGTACTTC. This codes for CASSWTGASYEQYF.

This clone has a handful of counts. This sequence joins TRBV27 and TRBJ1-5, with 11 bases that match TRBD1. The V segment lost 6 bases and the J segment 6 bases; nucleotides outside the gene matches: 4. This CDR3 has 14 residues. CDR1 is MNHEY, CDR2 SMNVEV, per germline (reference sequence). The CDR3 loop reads CASSGQGAGQPQHF. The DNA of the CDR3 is TGTGCCAGCAGCGGACAGGGGGCAGGTCAGCCCCAGCATTTT.

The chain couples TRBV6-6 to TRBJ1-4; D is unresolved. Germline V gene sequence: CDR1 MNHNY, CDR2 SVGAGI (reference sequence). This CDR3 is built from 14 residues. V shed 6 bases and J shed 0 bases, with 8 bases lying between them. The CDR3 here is CASRQYATNEKLFF. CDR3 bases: TGTGCCAGCAGGCAGTATGCAACTAATGAAAAACTGTTTTTT.

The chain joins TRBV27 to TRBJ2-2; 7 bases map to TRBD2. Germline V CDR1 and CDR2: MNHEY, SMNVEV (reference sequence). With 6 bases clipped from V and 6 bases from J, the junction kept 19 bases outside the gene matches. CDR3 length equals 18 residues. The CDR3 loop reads CASRSSPGTNSLSGELFF. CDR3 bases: TGTGCCAGCAGGTCTTCTCCCGGGACTAACTCTCTGTCCGGGGAGCTGTTTTTT.